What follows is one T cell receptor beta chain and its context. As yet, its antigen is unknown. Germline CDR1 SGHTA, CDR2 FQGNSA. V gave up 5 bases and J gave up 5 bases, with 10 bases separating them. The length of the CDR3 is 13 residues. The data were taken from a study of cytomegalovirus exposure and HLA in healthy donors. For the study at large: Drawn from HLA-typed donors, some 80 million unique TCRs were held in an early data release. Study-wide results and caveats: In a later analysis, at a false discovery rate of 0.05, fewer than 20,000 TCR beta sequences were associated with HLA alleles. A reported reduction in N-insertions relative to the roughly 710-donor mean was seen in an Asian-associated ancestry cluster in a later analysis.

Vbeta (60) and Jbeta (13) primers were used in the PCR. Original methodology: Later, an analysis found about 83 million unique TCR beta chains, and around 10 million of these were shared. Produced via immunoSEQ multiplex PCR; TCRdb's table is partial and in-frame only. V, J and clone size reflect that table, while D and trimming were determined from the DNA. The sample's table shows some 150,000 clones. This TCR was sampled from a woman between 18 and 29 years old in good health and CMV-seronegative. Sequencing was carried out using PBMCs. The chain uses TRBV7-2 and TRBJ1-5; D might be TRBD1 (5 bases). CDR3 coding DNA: TGTGCCAGCAGCCCGCAGACAGATCAGCCCCAGCATTTT. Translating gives CASSPQTDQPQHF.